This passage covers 28 T cell receptor beta chains from one sample sequenced in a study of OX40 agonist ivuxolimab in advanced cancers. Assay: immunoSEQ multiplex PCR; the TCRdb copy retains only in-frame clones and omits some. The top ten clones hold 6.5% to 8% of a sample with around 81,000 clones, around 84% of them seen once. This sample comprised CD4+ or CD8+ T cells sorted from blood, obtained in a trial of the OX40 agonist ivuxolimab. These receptors came from an adult with an advanced solid tumor such as melanoma, head and neck, liver or kidney cancer.

The genes are TRBV19 and TRBJ1-2; D possibly corresponds to TRBD1 (6 bases). Germline assignment: CDR1 LNHDA and CDR2 SQIVND (reference sequence). Trimming took 3 bases from V and 3 from J, leaving 8 bases between them. There are 13 residues in the CDR3. The CDR3 nucleotides read TGTGCCAGTAGTATGTCAGGGGACTATGGCTACACCTTC. Amino acid sequence: CASSMSGDYGYTF.

The genes are TRBV6-6 and TRBJ1-6, with 9 bases aligning to TRBD1. The CDR3 covers 16 residues. CDR1 is MNHNY, CDR2 SVGAGI, per germline (reference sequence). V lost 5 bases and J lost 2; bases outside the gene matches: 4. CDR3 loop: CASSPRQGAYNSPLHF. The DNA for the CDR3 is TGTGCCAGCAGTCCTCGACAGGGGGCCTATAATTCACCCCTCCACTTT.

CDR3 loop: CASRRTGGTDTQYF. CDR3 DNA: TGTGCCAGCAGACGGACAGGGGGCACAGATACGCAGTATTTT. The chain joins TRBV6-5 to TRBJ2-3; TRBD1 agrees at 9 bases. Germline CDR1 and CDR2: MNHEY and SVGAGI. The length of the CDR3 is 14 residues. The V segment lost 6 bases and the J segment 1 base; nucleotides outside the gene matches: 2.

This clone was counted a few times. Other DNA sequences of this sample code for an identical CDR3. The chain employs TRBV6-6 and TRBJ2-6; possible D gene TRBD1, 6 bases. The V end lost 2 bases, the J end lost 2 bases, and 10 bases lay between the germline ends. CDR1 and CDR2 (germline): MNHNY, SVGAGI (reference sequence). This CDR3 region has 16 residues. The CDR3 DNA is TGTGCCAGCAGTTACAGAAGGGGGACTGGGGCCAACGTCCTGACTTTC. It encodes CASSYRRGTGANVLTF.

This chain uses TRBV7-6 with TRBJ2-2; TRBD1 agrees at 7 bases. The CDR3 loop spans 15 amino acids. Germline V gives CDR1 SGHVS, CDR2 FNYEAQ. The J segment lost 0 bases and the V segment lost 5 bases, leaving 3 bases of the junction unmatched. CDR3 sequence reads: CASSVTGPNTGELFF. The CDR3 DNA is TGTGCCAGCAGCGTGACAGGGCCGAACACCGGGGAGCTGTTTTTT.

As regards this clone: The CDR3 does not end in the conserved phenylalanine or tryptophan, so this is likely a read error. The DNA is left out, because the CDR3 cannot be placed on it with certainty; the CDR3 is given as TCRdb lists it. This chain joins TRBV5-6 and TRBJ2-7; the listed D gene, TRBD1, was not tested against the DNA. The CDR3 is made up of 13 amino acids, end residues included. CDR1 SGHDT and CDR2 YYEEEE come from the germline V gene. This chain's CDR3 is CASSRAGQGAGIP.

The V gene is TRBV15, the J gene TRBJ2-3; TRBD1 is a possible D gene (5 bases). CDR3 length equals 13 residues. Germline lookup yields CDR1 LNHNV and CDR2 YYDKDF (reference sequence). V lost 4 bases to trimming and J lost 0 bases, with 5 bases between them. DNA for the CDR3: TGTGCCACCAGCAAGGGGAGCACAGATACGCAGTATTTT. It is translated as CATSKGSTDTQYF.

The gene calls are TRBV6-6 and TRBJ2-3; 10 bases align to TRBD2. Germline CDR1 MNHNY, CDR2 SVGAGI (reference sequence). The CDR3 is 15 amino acids. J lost 3 bases, V lost 6 bases, and 6 bases had no gene match. CDR3 region: CASRHPGLATDTQYF. The CDR3, as DNA: TGTGCCAGCAGGCATCCGGGACTAGCGACAGATACGCAGTATTTT.

This chain connects TRBV9 to TRBJ1-2, with a weak D call TRBD1 (5 bases). The V gene's germline CDR1 is SGDLS and CDR2 YYNGEE. There are 13 residues in the CDR3. The V end was cut by 0 bases, the J end by 3 bases, with 6 bases between. The CDR3: CASSVAGDYGYTF. The CDR3 DNA follows: TGTGCCAGCAGCGTAGCGGGGGACTATGGCTACACCTTC. Full variable domain (rest looked up from reference TRBV9 and TRBJ1-2): DSGVTQTPKHLITATGQRVTLRCSPRSGDLSVYWYQQSLDQGLQFLIQYYNGEERAKGNILERFSAQQFPDLHSELNLSSLELGDSALYFCASSVAGDYGYTFGSGTRLTVV.

The chain links TRBV15 to TRBJ2-1; 7 bases line up with TRBD2. The CDR3 sequence is 14 residues long. V shed 0 bases and J 7 bases; nucleotides not matched to a gene: 3. In germline, CDR1 is LNHNV, CDR2 YYDKDF (reference sequence). Here the CDR3 DNA reads TGTGCCACCAGCAGAGAGGGACTAAGGAATGAGCAGTTCTTC. Translating gives CATSREGLRNEQFF.

The rearrangement uses TRBV27 and TRBJ2-1; D gene uncertain. This CDR3 has 16 residues. Germline-derived CDR1 and CDR2 are MNHEY and SMNVEV (reference sequence). The V and J ends lost 5 bases and 0 bases respectively, with 14 bases between them. CDR3 sequence (DNA): TGTGCCAGCAGTCCAGAGGCGTCGAGCTCCTACAATGAGCAGTTCTTC. It yields the protein CASSPEASSSYNEQFF.

This chain connects TRBV6-5 to TRBJ2-3, with 10 nucleotides matching TRBD1. Trimming at V came to 0 bases and at J to 4 bases, leaving 1 base not matched to a gene. Germline V gives CDR1 MNHEY, CDR2 SVGAGI. The CDR3 spans 15 residues. CDR3 sequence (DNA): TGTGCCAGCAGTTACTCGACAGGGGGCGCAGATACGCAGTATTTT. This sequence encodes CASSYSTGGADTQYF.

V and J are TRBV15 and TRBJ1-2, with D unclear. The CDR3 contains 12 residues. Germline V gene sequence: CDR1 LNHNV, CDR2 YYDKDF (reference sequence). The V end lost 1 base, the J end lost 8 bases, and 8 bases lay between the germline ends. Here the CDR3 DNA reads TGTGCCACCAGCAGAGTTGGCCTGGGCTACACCTTC. Protein: CATSRVGLGYTF.

The V call is TRBV7-3, the J call TRBJ2-1; 7 positions match TRBD2. Germline assignment: CDR1 SGHTA and CDR2 FQGTGA. V lost 8 bases and J lost 3; bases outside the gene matches: 4. This CDR3 contains 13 residues. Here the CDR3 DNA reads TGTGCCAGCTCACGGGACTACTACAATGAGCAGTTCTTC. Amino acids: CASSRDYYNEQFF.

The chain combines TRBV5-1 with TRBJ2-5; possible D gene TRBD2, 7 bases. Germline-derived CDR1 and CDR2 are SGHRS and YFSETQ. The CDR3 consists of 14 residues. Deletions cut 4 bases from V and 2 bases from J, with 12 bases between. The CDR3 protein is CASSAGGPQETQYF. The CDR3 DNA sequence: TGCGCCAGCAGCGCCGGGGGGCCTCAAGAGACCCAGTACTTC.

The V and J genes are TRBV5-6 and TRBJ2-1; maybe TRBD2 (6 bases). Germline CDR1 reads SGHDT; CDR2 reads YYEEEE. Trimming left V 0 bases short and J 0 bases short, with 10 bases between. This CDR3 has 16 amino acids. The CDR3 region is CASSLAVGGSYNEQFF. CDR3 nucleotides: TGTGCCAGCAGCTTGGCCGTGGGGGGCTCCTACAATGAGCAGTTCTTC.

V gene TRBV15 combines with J gene TRBJ1-2; D might be TRBD1 (6 bases). The CDR3 totals 15 residues. CDR1 and CDR2 from the germline V gene are LNHNV and YYDKDF (reference sequence). Trimming stripped 5 bases from V and 4 bases from J, with 17 bases between. CDR3 region: CATSDYQDRGYGYTF. The CDR3 DNA reads as TGTGCCACCAGCGACTATCAGGACAGAGGCTATGGCTACACCTTC.

The rearrangement links TRBV29-1 to TRBJ2-3, with 7 nucleotides matching TRBD2. The CDR3 extends over 16 amino acids. Unmatched junction bases numbered 12, after V lost 4 bases and J lost 2 bases. Germline V lookup: CDR1 SQVTM, CDR2 ANQGSEA. CDR3 in amino acids: CSVVAGAPDFTDTQYF. CDR3 in DNA: TGCAGCGTTGTAGCGGGTGCCCCGGATTTCACAGATACGCAGTATTTT.

This rearrangement joins TRBV11-2 to TRBJ2-6, with 8 nucleotides matching TRBD1. The CDR3 is 17 amino acids. V lost 6 bases to trimming and J lost 2 bases; unmatched junction nucleotides: 9. In germline, CDR1 is SGHAT, CDR2 FQNNGV. CDR3 coding DNA: TGTGCCAGCAGTTGGACAGGGATGAGACCTGGGGCCAACGTCCTGACTTTC. This sequence encodes CASSWTGMRPGANVLTF.

V gene TRBV5-4 combines with J gene TRBJ2-1, with D perhaps given as TRBD1 or TRBD2 (6 bases each). CDR1 is SGHNT, CDR2 YYREEE, per germline (reference sequence). The CDR3 loop spans 15 amino acids. Trimming left V 4 bases short and J 2 bases short, with 13 bases between. CDR3: CASSPGGLTYNEQFF. As DNA, the CDR3 is TGTGCCAGCAGCCCTGGGGGGCTCACCTACAATGAGCAGTTCTTC.

The V and J genes are TRBV27 and TRBJ2-3; D remains unclear. CDR3 length equals 13 residues. V lost 3 bases and J lost 1, with 5 bases in between. CDR1 MNHEY and CDR2 SMNVEV come from the germline V gene (reference sequence). The CDR3 nucleotides are TGTGCCAGCAGTTTTTACGGCACAGATACGCAGTATTTT. Translation gives CASSFYGTDTQYF.

The gene calls are TRBV7-2 and TRBJ2-5; perhaps TRBD1 as D (6 bases). V was cut by 6 bases and J by 1 base, with 12 bases left in between. Germline CDR1 reads SGHTA; CDR2 reads FQGNSA. The CDR3 spans 14 residues. The CDR3 DNA is TGTGCCAGCAGTCTAACAGGGTCCCAAGAGACCCAGTACTTC. It specifies CASSLTGSQETQYF.

The chain has TRBV9 and TRBJ2-3, with TRBD2 identical over 10 bases. CDR3 length: 17 residues. Germline CDR1 SGDLS, CDR2 YYNGEE. The V segment lost 0 bases and the J segment 7 bases; nucleotides outside the gene matches: 11. The DNA for the CDR3 is TGTGCCAGCAGCGTAGCGTCGGCTAGCGGGAGAATATATACGCAGTATTTT. Protein: CASSVASASGRIYTQYF.

The chain joins TRBV6-1 to TRBJ1-4; D is perhaps TRBD1 (5 bases). CDR1 MNHNS and CDR2 SASEGT come from the germline V gene. This CDR3 spans 14 amino acids. The V and J ends lost 5 bases and 0 bases respectively, with 7 bases between them. The CDR3 spells CASSLTATNEKLFF. DNA for the CDR3: TGTGCCAGCAGTCTGACAGCAACTAATGAAAAACTGTTTTTT.

The J gene is TRBJ1-3, the V gene TRBV5-4; the D gene is possibly TRBD1 (5 bases). Trimming pared 0 bases from V and 0 bases from J, leaving 7 bases between. The CDR3 is 15 residues long. CDR1 is SGHNT, CDR2 YYREEE, per germline (reference sequence). As DNA, the CDR3 is TGTGCCAGCAGCTTGGGCGGGGGCTCTGGAAACACCATATATTTT. This translates into CASSLGGGSGNTIYF.

V and J are TRBV27 and TRBJ2-7; 7 nucleotides align to TRBD2. The CDR3 loop spans 15 amino acids. Germline V lookup: CDR1 MNHEY, CDR2 SMNVEV (reference sequence). V shed 2 bases and J 2 bases; nucleotides not matched to a gene: 6. CDR3 sequence (DNA): TGTGCCAGCAGTTTAGCGGGGGTCGGGACCTACGAGCAGTACTTC. Encoded protein: CASSLAGVGTYEQYF.

The V and J genes are TRBV28 and TRBJ2-7, with D unresolved. The CDR3 runs 13 residues. Trimming shortened V by 2 bases and J by 2 bases, and 7 bases separated the two germline ends. Germline V lookup: CDR1 MDHEN, CDR2 SYDVKM. CDR3 nucleotides: TGTGCCAGCAGTTTACCAAGCGCCTACGAGCAGTACTTC. It specifies CASSLPSAYEQYF.

This clone appeared a few times. The chain carries TRBV10-1 and TRBJ2-3; 8 nucleotides align to TRBD1. Looked up from germline, CDR1 is WNHNN and CDR2 is SYGVQD (reference sequence). The J segment lost 0 bases and the V segment lost 3 bases, leaving 5 bases of the junction unmatched. The CDR3 totals 16 residues. The CDR3 is CASSDTGGSSTDTQYF. CDR3 bases: TGCGCCAGCAGTGACACAGGGGGATCTAGCACAGATACGCAGTATTTT.